This TCR beta chain was identified in a study of neurological immune-mediated disorders (dated by TCRdb to between 2019 and 2020). Concerning the study at large: Using UMI-based sequencing, the study compared peripheral blood TCR-beta repertoires from patients with HTLV-I-associated myelopathy (HAM/TSP), patients with multiple sclerosis, and healthy controls. The roughly 100 TCR-beta libraries covered PBMC samples along with longitudinal samples, technical triplicates, and paired sorted CD4+ and CD8+ T-cell subsets. The cohort was made up of 68 subjects, consisting of around 15 HAM/TSP patients, 35 or so multiple sclerosis patients and 20 healthy controls. What the research found in general, with its limitations: No identical CDR3 amino acid sequences were found to be shared among expanded clones across subjects, suggesting that TCR-beta repertoires were private in all groups. TCR clonal expansion was highest in HAM/TSP patients and lowest in MS patients, with MS patients falling below even healthy controls.

A remark on this clonotype: What antigen it recognizes has not been identified. The input lacks base qualities; no much larger clone sits a single base away.

Trimming takes 3 bases from V and 6 bases from J, and the germline ends sit 9 bases apart. The germline V gene supplies CDR1 SGHNT and CDR2 YENEEA. The cysteine opens and the phenylalanine closes a CDR3 of 13 amino acids. Just CDR3 DNA is preserved here, 39 bases in frame from base 1. cDNA was synthesized by template-switch 5'RACE using a primer with a 10-nucleotide random unique molecular identifier that tagged each TCR transcript. Each sequencing run produced over 170 million TCR-beta sequences covering 15-18 subjects. The RNeasy kit was used to extract total RNA. TCR-beta VDJ regions were amplified with primers for the TCR constant region and the 5'RACE anchor, using the KAPA Real-time Library Amplification kit. Sample indexes and Illumina adaptors were added in a first PCR, and a second PCR then increased library yield. After Ampure bead purification, the roughly 650 bp TCR product was size-selected on a 2% E-gel SizeSelection system. Before pooling, library quality was checked on a Bioanalyzer, concentration was measured with Qubit, and libraries were quantified with the Kapa Library Quantification kit. Paired-end 2 x 150 bp sequencing of the libraries was performed on an Illumina HiSeq 2500. To increase sequence diversity, roughly 24-32% phiX was spiked into each library pool. As for the authors' bioinformatics: The UMI-based MiGEC pipeline processed quality-filtered reads and removed over 75% of raw TCR sequences during error correction. IMGT germline references were used for alignment of VDJ genes, and clonotypes were defined by a unique CDR3 amino acid sequence together with V-J genes. Clonal expansion, Shannon diversity and CDR3 relatedness (CalcPairwiseDistances, ClusterSamples) were evaluated with VDJtools, and phylogenetic trees were built with CLCbio workbench. Clones with at least 8 unique UMIs were defined as expanded, with this threshold being based on coefficient-of-variation modelling across technical triplicates. The public reads were quality trimmed at Q25 with fastp and then assembled into clones with MiXCR by TCRdb, keeping productive beta chains. Each CDR3 protein gets just one entry, which takes the most common genes and DNA from the rows behind it. TCRdb assigned the V and J calls; the authors' analysis was not used. The sample records more than 25,000 distinct CDR3 sequences, about 12% of which are singletons. The top ten constitute about 5.3% of the sample.

The healthy controls were volunteers from a blood bank in Maryland, USA. Unsorted PBMC libraries were generated from 2 million PBMCs stored in RNAlater at -80 °C until RNA extraction. Peripheral blood was subjected to Ficoll-Hypaque density gradient centrifugation to isolate PBMCs, which were then cryopreserved in liquid nitrogen. The sample was PBMCs. The chain joins TRBV11-3 to TRBJ2-1; the D gene is perhaps TRBD1 or TRBD2, each of them matching over 5 bases. The TCR was taken from a woman aged 55-70 years in good health. Read as DNA, the sequence is TGTGCCAGCAGCTTCCCAGGGAGCAATGAGCAGTTCTTC. Translated, this is CASSFPGSNEQFF.